The 24 T cell receptor beta chains below all came from one sample that was sequenced in a study of cytomegalovirus exposure and HLA in healthy donors. The study ran its PCR with 60 Vbeta and 13 Jbeta primers. Using immunoSEQ multiplex PCR, the repertoire was profiled, and TCRdb retains in-frame clones only, with some absent. There are fewer than 130,000 clones in the sample; 50% to 65% occur only once, and 3.8% lies in the top ten. Sequencing was performed on PBMCs. The receptors here all came from a man aged 25 to 45 in good health and CMV-seropositive.

CDR3 residues: CASSLLAGSGANVLTF. The CDR3 DNA follows: TGTGCCAGCAGCCTCCTGGCGGGCTCTGGGGCCAACGTCCTGACTTTC. The chain links TRBV4-2 to TRBJ2-6; D might be TRBD2 (5 bases). V lost 4 bases, J lost 0 bases, and 10 bases lay in between. CDR3 length equals 16 residues. The germline CDR1 and CDR2 sequences are LGHNA and YNFKEQ.

This clone is a singleton in its sample. The chain couples TRBV5-1 to TRBJ1-3; 7 nucleotides match TRBD1. Germline loops: CDR1 SGHRS, CDR2 YFSETQ. Losses at the gene ends were 4 bases for V and 3 bases for J; bases not matched to a gene: 4. The CDR3 loop spans 14 amino acids. DNA for the CDR3: TGCGCCAGCAGCCTTGGACAGGTTGGAAACACCATATATTTT. Amino acid sequence: CASSLGQVGNTIYF. Supplemented by reference TRBV5-1 and TRBJ1-3, the full variable domain reads KAGVTQTPRYLIKTRGQQVTLSCSPISGHRSVSWYQQTPGQGLQFLFEYFSETQRNKGNFPGRFSGRQFSNSRSEMNVSTLELGDSALYLCASSLGQVGNTIYFGEGSWLTVV.

The chain recombines TRBV6-5 with TRBJ1-1; D unresolved. The V end was cut by 2 bases, the J end by 3 bases, with 7 bases between. The V gene's germline CDR1 is MNHEY and CDR2 SVGAGI. The length of the CDR3 is 13 residues. The CDR3 DNA is TGTGCCAGCAGTTACCACACAGACACTGAAGCTTTCTTT. Its translation: CASSYHTDTEAFF.

This clone occurred a few times. The gene calls are TRBV6-5 and TRBJ1-5; the D gene is possibly TRBD1 (6 bases). The V gene lost 6 bases and the J gene lost 1 base, with 7 bases spanning the gap. Germline values: CDR1 MNHEY, CDR2 SVGAGI. This CDR3 comprises 13 residues. In DNA, the CDR3 is TGTGCCAGCAGACAGGGAAGCAATCAGCCCCAGCATTTT. Protein product: CASRQGSNQPQHF.

The chain uses TRBV6-4 and TRBJ2-1; D remains ambiguous. V lost 3 bases, J lost 9 bases, and 6 bases lay in between. Germline CDR1 and CDR2: MRHNA and SNTAGT. The CDR3 is 11 amino acids. CDR3 in DNA: TGTGCCAGCAGTGAACGAGGTGAGCAGTTCTTC. It specifies CASSERGEQFF.

The chain combines TRBV11-2 with TRBJ2-3; the match to TRBD2 covers 10 bases. The CDR3 totals 15 residues. Germline CDR1 reads SGHAT; CDR2 reads FQNNGV. Unmatched junction bases numbered 6, after V lost 3 bases and J lost 6 bases. The CDR3, as DNA: TGTGCCAGCAGCTTTCAGCGGGGGGGCTCGGATACGCAGTATTTT. It specifies CASSFQRGGSDTQYF.

V and J are TRBV7-8 and TRBJ1-2, with TRBD1 identical over 7 bases. There are 14 residues in the CDR3. Germline V lookup: CDR1 SGHVS, CDR2 FQNEAQ. The V and J ends lost 1 base and 4 bases, in that order; junction bases with no gene match: 3. CDR3 protein: CASSLGQGLYGYTF. The CDR3 bases are TGTGCCAGCAGCTTAGGACAGGGTCTCTATGGCTACACCTTC.

The chain is built from TRBV4-2 and TRBJ2-3; D remains unclear. V was shortened by 5 bases and J by 4 bases, with 7 bases between the two germline ends. Germline assignment: CDR1 LGHNA and CDR2 YNFKEQ. CDR3 size: 12 residues. The CDR3 here is CASSGYSDTQYF. The CDR3, as DNA: TGTGCCAGCAGCGGTTACTCAGATACGCAGTATTTT.

The chain carries TRBV6-1 and TRBJ2-3; TRBD2 matches at 10 bases. Germline CDR1 reads MNHNS; CDR2 reads SASEGT. The CDR3 has 18 amino acids. V was clipped by 2 bases and J by 0 bases; unmatched bases: 8. The CDR3 protein is CASSEIPSGGTSTDTQYF. As DNA, the CDR3 is TGTGCCAGCAGTGAAATACCTAGCGGGGGCACTAGCACAGATACGCAGTATTTT.

V is TRBV5-6 and J is TRBJ1-2, with 11 nucleotides matching TRBD1. The CDR3 consists of 16 residues. V shed 1 base, J shed 3 bases, and the junction held 5 bases outside the gene matches. CDR1 SGHDT and CDR2 YYEEEE come from the germline V gene. The DNA of the CDR3 is TGTGCCAGCAGCTTGCCCCTGGGACAGGGGGACTATGGCTACACCTTC. Translated: CASSLPLGQGDYGYTF.

The chain employs TRBV7-9 and TRBJ1-1; tentative D call: TRBD1 (5 bases). The ends were cut back, 8 bases at V and 1 base at J, with 17 bases in the middle. Germline V gene sequence: CDR1 SEHNR, CDR2 FQNEAQ (reference sequence). This CDR3 is built from 15 residues. CDR3 nucleotide sequence: TGTGCCAGCTCTCGGGGGGGGTTAAGGAACACTGAAGCTTTCTTT. It is translated as CASSRGGLRNTEAFF.

The chain joins TRBV27 to TRBJ2-7; 8 nucleotides match TRBD1. With 4 bases clipped from V and 1 base from J, the junction kept 3 bases outside the gene matches. The CDR3 is 14 residues long. In germline, CDR1 is MNHEY, CDR2 SMNVEV (reference sequence). CDR3 bases: TGTGCCAGCAGTTACTACAGGGGGTCCTACGAGCAGTACTTC. Protein: CASSYYRGSYEQYF.

The V call is TRBV13, the J call TRBJ1-2, with a weak D call TRBD1 (5 bases). Trimming stripped 4 bases from V and 8 bases from J, with 17 bases between. Germline V lookup: CDR1 PRHDT, CDR2 FYEKMQ (reference sequence). The CDR3 spans 14 residues. CDR3 protein: CASSSSQGIEGYTF. CDR3 DNA: TGTGCCAGCAGCTCGTCCCAGGGAATCGAGGGCTACACCTTC. Filled out from reference TRBV13 and TRBJ1-2, the complete variable domain reads AAGVIQSPRHLIKEKRETATLKCYPIPRHDTVYWYQQGPGQDPQFLISFYEKMQSDKGSIPDRFSAQQFSDYHSELNMSSLELGDSALYFCASSSSQGIEGYTFGSGTRLTVV.

The sample holds a few counts of this clone. This chain uses TRBV5-5 with TRBJ2-3; no reliable D call. The CDR3 has 13 residues. Germline values: CDR1 SGHKS, CDR2 YYEKEE (reference sequence). V was trimmed by 5 bases and J by 3 bases, leaving 10 bases between them. The CDR3 spells CASSLPETDTQYF. CDR3 DNA: TGTGCCAGCAGTCTCCCGGAGACAGATACGCAGTATTTT.

Only a few counts were recorded for this clone. The chain carries TRBV6-6 and TRBJ2-3; TRBD2 agrees at 11 bases. J gave up 5 bases and V 6 bases, and 7 bases lay outside the gene matches. The CDR3 runs 15 residues. In germline, CDR1 is MNHNY, CDR2 SVGAGI (reference sequence). The DNA for the CDR3 is TGTGCCAGCAGACGACTAGCGGGGTCAGGAGATACGCAGTATTTT. Protein product: CASRRLAGSGDTQYF.

V usage is TRBV5-6 and J usage is TRBJ2-3; 10 positions match TRBD2. The J segment lost 2 bases and the V segment lost 0 bases, leaving 6 bases of the junction unmatched. CDR3 size: 17 residues. The germline V gene has CDR1 SGHDT and CDR2 YYEEEE. The CDR3 loop is CASSLVTSGEYTDTQYF. The CDR3 DNA reads TGTGCCAGCAGCTTGGTAACTAGCGGGGAGTACACAGATACGCAGTATTTT.

This rearrangement joins TRBV5-6 to TRBJ1-1; D uncertain. Germline CDR1 SGHDT, CDR2 YYEEEE. Trimming cost V 2 bases and J 0 bases, with 8 bases left between them. This CDR3 contains 14 residues. CDR3 DNA sequence: TGTGCCAGCAGCTTTATAGCTATGAACACTGAAGCTTTCTTT. Protein: CASSFIAMNTEAFF.

This chain joins TRBV7-8 and TRBJ1-5, with D uncertain. Trimming left V 5 bases short and J 8 bases short, with 16 bases between. The length of the CDR3 is 14 residues. In germline, CDR1 is SGHVS, CDR2 FQNEAQ. The DNA of the CDR3 is TGTGCCAGCAGCCCTCGGGTGCTGGTAGAGCCCCAGCATTTT. It specifies CASSPRVLVEPQHF.

This chain uses TRBV15 with TRBJ2-2, with 7 bases identical to TRBD2. V lost 0 bases and J lost 9; bases outside the gene matches: 7. The CDR3 loop spans 15 amino acids. CDR1 LNHNV and CDR2 YYDKDF come from the germline V gene (reference sequence). CDR3: CATSRDGGTLRELFF. In DNA, the CDR3 is TGTGCCACCAGCAGAGACGGGGGGACCTTGAGGGAGCTGTTTTTT.

The V gene is TRBV10-2, the J gene TRBJ1-1, with D possibly TRBD1 on 6 matching bases. Per germline, CDR1 WSHSY and CDR2 SAAADI. With 3 bases removed from V and 10 bases from J, the gap between germline ends came to 15 bases. This CDR3 spans 13 amino acids. This chain's CDR3 is CASSDLQGRVAFF. The CDR3, as DNA: TGCGCCAGCAGTGACCTACAGGGAAGGGTAGCTTTCTTT.

The chain has TRBV6-5 and TRBJ2-5, with D hard to call. Trimming pared 2 bases from V and 4 bases from J, leaving 14 bases between. CDR1 is MNHEY and CDR2 is SVGAGI in the germline V gene. This CDR3 region has 15 residues. CDR3 residues: CASSYGTARSETQYF. CDR3 DNA: TGTGCCAGCAGTTACGGCACAGCCCGATCAGAGACCCAGTACTTC.

CDR3 in DNA: TGTGCCAGCAGCTTACTAGCGGGGGGCACAGATACGCAGTATTTT. It yields the protein CASSLLAGGTDTQYF. The chain is built from TRBV5-5 and TRBJ2-3, with TRBD2 identical over 11 bases. This CDR3 region has 15 residues. From germline, CDR1 is SGHKS and CDR2 YYEKEE (reference sequence). The junction had 0 bases not matched to a gene; V was cut back by 2 bases and J by 1 base.

V and J are TRBV2 and TRBJ1-1, with 8 bases aligning to TRBD1. Germline V CDR1 and CDR2: SNHLY, FYNNEI. CDR3 length: 15 amino acids. The junction had 3 bases not matched to a gene; V was cut back by 3 bases and J by 0 bases. The CDR3 bases are TGTGCCAGCAGTGAGGGGACAGGACTGAACACTGAAGCTTTCTTT. Its translation is CASSEGTGLNTEAFF.

This clone has a handful of counts. The V and J genes are TRBV18 and TRBJ2-7; D is possibly TRBD2 (5 bases). Germline values: CDR1 KGHSH, CDR2 LQKENI. Trimming pared 3 bases from V and 9 bases from J, leaving 15 bases between. The CDR3 is 13 amino acids. CDR3 sequence: CASSPGGLTGQYF. Here the CDR3 DNA reads TGTGCCAGCTCACCGGGCGGGTTGACGGGGCAGTACTTC.